The clone carrying this TCR gamma chain is termed medium-sized (0.01 to 0.1%). Its antigen remains unidentified. The receptor sequences were amplified from genomic DNA of peripheral blood mononuclear cells. The record originates from a study of gamma delta lymphoproliferative disorders and STAT genes. Study at large: Delta libraries were made per EuroClonality-NGS working group procedure.

This CDR3 has 13 residues. J lost 6 bases, V lost 4 bases, and 9 bases had no gene match. In germline, CDR1 is EGSTGY, CDR2 YDSYTSSV. TCRdb re-analyzed the multiplex PCR reads via CATT. The repertoire holds some 5,000 gamma-chain clones, with under 9% as singletons. Study outcomes and limitations: Patient-control comparisons may be limited by differing T cell maturation stages. Nearly all major patient gamma and delta clonotypes were public; only a couple of gamma clonotypes were disease-private.

Sequenced input: blood. The V call is TRGV4, the J call TRGJ1 or TRGJ2. Matching the DNA to germline supplied the J gene, which TCRdb does not give. The sequence came from a human donor in good health. CDR3 sequence reads: CATWDGPIYKKLF. The CDR3 coding sequence is TGTGCCACCTGGGACGGGCCTATTTATAAGAAACTCTTT.